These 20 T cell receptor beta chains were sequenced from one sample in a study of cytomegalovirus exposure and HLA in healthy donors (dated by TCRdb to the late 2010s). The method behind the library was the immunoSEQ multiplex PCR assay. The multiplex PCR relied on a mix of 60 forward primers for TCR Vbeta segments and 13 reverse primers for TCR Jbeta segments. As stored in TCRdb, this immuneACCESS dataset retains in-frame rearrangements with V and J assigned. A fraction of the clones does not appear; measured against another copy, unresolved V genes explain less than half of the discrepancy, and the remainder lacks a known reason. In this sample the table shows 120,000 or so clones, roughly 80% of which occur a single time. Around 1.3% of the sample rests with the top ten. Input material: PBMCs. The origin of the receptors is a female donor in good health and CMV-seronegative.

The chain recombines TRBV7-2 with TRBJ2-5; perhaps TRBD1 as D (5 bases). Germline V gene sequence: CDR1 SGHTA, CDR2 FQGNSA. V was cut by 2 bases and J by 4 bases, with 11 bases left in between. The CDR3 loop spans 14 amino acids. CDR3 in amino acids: CASSLMQGTETQYF. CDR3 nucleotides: TGTGCCAGCAGCTTAATGCAGGGAACAGAGACCCAGTACTTC.

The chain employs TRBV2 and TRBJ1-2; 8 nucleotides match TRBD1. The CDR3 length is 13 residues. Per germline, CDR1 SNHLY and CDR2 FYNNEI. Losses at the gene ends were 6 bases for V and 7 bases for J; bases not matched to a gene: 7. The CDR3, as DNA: TGTGCCAGCAGGGGGACACAGGGGGGTGGCTACACCTTC. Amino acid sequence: CASRGTQGGGYTF.

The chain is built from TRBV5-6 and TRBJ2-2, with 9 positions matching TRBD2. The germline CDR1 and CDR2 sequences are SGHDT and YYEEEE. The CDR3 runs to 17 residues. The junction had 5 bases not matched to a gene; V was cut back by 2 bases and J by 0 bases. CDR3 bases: TGTGCCAGCAGCTTAGGGTTAGCGGGAGCGAACACCGGGGAGCTGTTTTTT. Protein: CASSLGLAGANTGELFF.

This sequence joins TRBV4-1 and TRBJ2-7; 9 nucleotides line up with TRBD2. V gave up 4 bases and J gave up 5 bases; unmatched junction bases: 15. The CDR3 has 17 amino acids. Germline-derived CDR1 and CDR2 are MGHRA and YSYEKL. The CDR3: CASSLTYLAGDADEQYF. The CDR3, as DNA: TGCGCCAGCAGCCTAACTTATTTAGCGGGAGATGCGGACGAGCAGTACTTC.

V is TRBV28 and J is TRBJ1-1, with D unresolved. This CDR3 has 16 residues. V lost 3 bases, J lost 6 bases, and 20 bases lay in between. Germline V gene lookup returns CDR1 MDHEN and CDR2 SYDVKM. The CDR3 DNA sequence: TGTGCCAGCAGTTTTCACCTCACAGAACGAACGGCTGAAGCTTTCTTT. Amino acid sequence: CASSFHLTERTAEAFF.

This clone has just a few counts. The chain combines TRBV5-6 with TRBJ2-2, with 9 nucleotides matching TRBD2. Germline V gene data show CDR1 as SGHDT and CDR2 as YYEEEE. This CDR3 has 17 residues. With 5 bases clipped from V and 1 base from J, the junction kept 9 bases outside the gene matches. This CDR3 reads CASRLYSGRLNTGELFF. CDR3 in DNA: TGTGCCAGCAGGTTATACAGCGGGAGGCTGAACACCGGGGAGCTGTTTTTT.

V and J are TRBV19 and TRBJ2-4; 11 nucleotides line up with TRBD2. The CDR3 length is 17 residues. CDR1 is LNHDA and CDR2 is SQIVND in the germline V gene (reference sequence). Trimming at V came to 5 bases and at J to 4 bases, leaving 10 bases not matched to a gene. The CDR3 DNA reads TGTGCCAGTAGTCCCCCCGTGGGACTAGCGGAAAAAAACATTCAGTACTTC. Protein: CASSPPVGLAEKNIQYF.

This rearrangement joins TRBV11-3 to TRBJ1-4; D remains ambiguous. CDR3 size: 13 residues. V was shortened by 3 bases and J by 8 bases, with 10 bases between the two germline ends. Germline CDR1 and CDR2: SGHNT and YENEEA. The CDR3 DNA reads TGTGCCAGCAGCTTCCGGTACCGGGAAAAACTGTTTTTT. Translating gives CASSFRYREKLFF. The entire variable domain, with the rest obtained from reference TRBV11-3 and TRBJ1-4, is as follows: EAGVVQSPRYKIIEKKQPVAFWCNPISGHNTLYWYLQNLGQGPELLIRYENEEAVDDSQLPKDRFSAERLKGVDSTLKIQPAELGDSAVYLCASSFRYREKLFFGSGTQLSVL.

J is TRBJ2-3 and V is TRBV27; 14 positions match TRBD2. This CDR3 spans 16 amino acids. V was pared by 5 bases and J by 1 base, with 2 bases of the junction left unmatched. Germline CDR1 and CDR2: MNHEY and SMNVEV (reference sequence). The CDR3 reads CASSEGLAGGTDTQYF. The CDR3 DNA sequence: TGTGCCAGCAGTGAGGGACTAGCGGGGGGCACAGATACGCAGTATTTT.

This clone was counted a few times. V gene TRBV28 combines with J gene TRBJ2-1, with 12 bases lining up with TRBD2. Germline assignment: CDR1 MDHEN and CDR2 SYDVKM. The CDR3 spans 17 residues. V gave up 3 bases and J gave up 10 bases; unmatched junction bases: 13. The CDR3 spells CASSFQHGHGTSGEQFF. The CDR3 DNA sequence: TGTGCCAGCAGTTTCCAGCATGGGCATGGGACTAGCGGGGAGCAGTTCTTC.

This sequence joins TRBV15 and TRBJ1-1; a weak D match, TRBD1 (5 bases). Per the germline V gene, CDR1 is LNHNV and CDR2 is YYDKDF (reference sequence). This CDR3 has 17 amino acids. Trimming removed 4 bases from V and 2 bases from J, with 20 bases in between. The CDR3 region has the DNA TGTGCCACCAGCAACCTAGAAAGGGACTCATTAAACACTGAAGCTTTCTTT. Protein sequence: CATSNLERDSLNTEAFF.

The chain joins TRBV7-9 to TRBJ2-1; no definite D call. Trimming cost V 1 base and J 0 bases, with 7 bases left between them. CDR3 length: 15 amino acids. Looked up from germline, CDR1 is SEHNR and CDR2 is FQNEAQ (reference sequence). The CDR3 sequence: CASSLVQRSYNEQFF. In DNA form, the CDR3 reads TGTGCCAGCAGCTTAGTGCAGCGCTCCTACAATGAGCAGTTCTTC.

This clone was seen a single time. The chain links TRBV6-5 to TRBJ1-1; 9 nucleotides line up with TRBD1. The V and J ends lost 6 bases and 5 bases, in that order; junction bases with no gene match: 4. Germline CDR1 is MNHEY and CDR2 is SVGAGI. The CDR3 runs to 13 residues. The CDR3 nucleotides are TGTGCCAGCAGGGGGACAGGGAGGACTGAAGCTTTCTTT. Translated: CASRGTGRTEAFF.

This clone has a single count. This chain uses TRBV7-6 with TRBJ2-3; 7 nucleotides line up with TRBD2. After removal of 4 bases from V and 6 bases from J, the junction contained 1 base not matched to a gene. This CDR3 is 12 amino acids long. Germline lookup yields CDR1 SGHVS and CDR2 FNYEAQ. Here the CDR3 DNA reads TGTGCCAGCAGCTCGCGGGGGGATACGCAGTATTTT. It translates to CASSSRGDTQYF. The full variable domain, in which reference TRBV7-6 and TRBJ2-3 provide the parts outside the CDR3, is GAGVSQSPRYKVTKRGQDVALRCDPISGHVSLYWYRQALGQGPEFLTYFNYEAQQDKSGLPNDRFSAERPEGSISTLTIQRTEQRDSAMYRCASSSRGDTQYFGPGTRLTVL.

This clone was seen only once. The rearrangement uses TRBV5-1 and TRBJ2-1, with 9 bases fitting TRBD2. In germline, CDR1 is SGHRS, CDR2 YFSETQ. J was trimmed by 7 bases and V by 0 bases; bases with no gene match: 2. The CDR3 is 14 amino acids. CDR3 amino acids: CASSLVAGVNEQFF. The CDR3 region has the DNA TGCGCCAGCAGCTTGGTAGCGGGGGTTAATGAGCAGTTCTTC.

The CDR3 coding sequence is TGTGCCAGCAGCTATTCCTCTGGACTAGCTCGGAATGAGCAGTTCTTC. This translates into CASSYSSGLARNEQFF. The rearrangement uses TRBV5-4 and TRBJ2-1; TRBD2 matches at 8 bases. The CDR3 has 16 amino acids. Germline V gene lookup returns CDR1 SGHNT and CDR2 YYREEE (reference sequence). The V gene end was trimmed by 3 bases and the J gene end by 7 bases; junction bases not matched to a gene: 12.

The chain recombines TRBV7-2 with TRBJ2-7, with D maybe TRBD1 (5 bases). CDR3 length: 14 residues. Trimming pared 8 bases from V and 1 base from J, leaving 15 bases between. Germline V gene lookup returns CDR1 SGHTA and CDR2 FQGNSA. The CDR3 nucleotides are TGTGCCAGCCGTGGGGCAGGACGTTCCTACGAGCAGTACTTC. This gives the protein CASRGAGRSYEQYF.

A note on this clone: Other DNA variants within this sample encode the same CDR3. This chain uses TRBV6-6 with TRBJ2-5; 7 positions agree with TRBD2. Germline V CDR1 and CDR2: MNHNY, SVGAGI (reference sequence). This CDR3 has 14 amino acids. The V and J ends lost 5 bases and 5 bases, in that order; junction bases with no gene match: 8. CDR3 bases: TGTGCCAGCAGTCCACAAACCGGGGGGGAGACCCAGTACTTC. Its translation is CASSPQTGGETQYF.

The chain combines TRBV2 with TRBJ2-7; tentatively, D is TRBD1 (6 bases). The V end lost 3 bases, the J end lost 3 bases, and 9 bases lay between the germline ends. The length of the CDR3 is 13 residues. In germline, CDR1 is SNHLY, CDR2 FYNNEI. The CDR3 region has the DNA TGTGCCAGCAGTGAGACGGACAGCTACGAGCAGTACTTC. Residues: CASSETDSYEQYF.

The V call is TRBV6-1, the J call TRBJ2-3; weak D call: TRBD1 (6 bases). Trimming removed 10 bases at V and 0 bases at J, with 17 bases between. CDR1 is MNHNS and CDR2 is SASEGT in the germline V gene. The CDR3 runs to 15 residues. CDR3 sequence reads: CATILQTGSTDTQYF. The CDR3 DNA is TGTGCCACCATCCTTCAGACAGGTAGCACAGATACGCAGTATTTT.